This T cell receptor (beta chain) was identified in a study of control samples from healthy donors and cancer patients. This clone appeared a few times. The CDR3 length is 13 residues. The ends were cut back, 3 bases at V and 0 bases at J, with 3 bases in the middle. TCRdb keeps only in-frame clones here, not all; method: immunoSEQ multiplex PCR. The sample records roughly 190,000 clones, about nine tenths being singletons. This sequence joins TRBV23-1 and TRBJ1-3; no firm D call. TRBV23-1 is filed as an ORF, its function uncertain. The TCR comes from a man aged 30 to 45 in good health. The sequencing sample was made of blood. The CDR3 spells CASSQHSGNTIYF. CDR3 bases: TGCGCCAGCAGTCAGCACTCTGGAAACACCATATATTTT.